Following are 16 T cell receptor beta chains from one sample sequenced in a study of cytomegalovirus exposure and HLA in healthy donors. Profiling relied on immunoSEQ multiplex PCR, and the TCRdb table lists in-frame clones only, not all of them. The table lists about 360,000 clones, roughly 85% of them singletons, with roughly 0.75% in the top ten. Sequencing was done on a sample of PBMCs. Receptors originate from a woman between 18 and 29 years old in good health and CMV-seronegative.

V gene TRBV7-6 combines with J gene TRBJ2-1; possibly TRBD1 for D (5 bases). The V end was cut by 2 bases, the J end by 6 bases, with 5 bases between. Looked up from germline, CDR1 is SGHVS and CDR2 is FNYEAQ. CDR3 length equals 12 residues. The CDR3 nucleotides are TGTGCCAGCAGCTTACAGGGCAATGAGCAGTTCTTC. Translation: CASSLQGNEQFF.

The gene calls are TRBV6-5 and TRBJ1-5, with 7 positions matching TRBD1. The trim removed 2 bases at V and 6 bases at J, leaving 4 bases unmatched. Germline CDR1 MNHEY, CDR2 SVGAGI. This CDR3 has 14 amino acids. The chain's CDR3 is CASSYDRVAQPQHF. Written as DNA, the CDR3 is TGTGCCAGCAGTTACGACAGGGTGGCTCAGCCCCAGCATTTT.

The chain recombines TRBV15 with TRBJ1-5; D unclear. The CDR3 contains 14 residues. The V end lost 4 bases, the J end lost 6 bases, and 13 bases lay between the germline ends. Germline loops: CDR1 LNHNV, CDR2 YYDKDF (reference sequence). CDR3 protein: CATSTTGRAQPQHF. In DNA form, the CDR3 reads TGTGCCACCAGCACAACCGGGAGGGCTCAGCCCCAGCATTTT.

The J gene is TRBJ1-5, the V gene TRBV11-2; TRBD1 is a possible D gene (6 bases). V lost 4 bases to trimming and J lost 4 bases, with 11 bases between them. The CDR3 has 14 residues. The germline V gene has CDR1 SGHAT and CDR2 FQNNGV. CDR3 protein: CASSSTGPNQPQHF. The CDR3 coding sequence is TGTGCCAGCAGCTCGACAGGTCCAAATCAGCCCCAGCATTTT.

The chain uses TRBV27 and TRBJ1-3; 8 nucleotides align to TRBD1. The germline CDR1 and CDR2 sequences are MNHEY and SMNVEV (reference sequence). V lost 8 bases to trimming and J lost 1 base; unmatched junction nucleotides: 10. This CDR3 has 16 residues. CDR3 nucleotide sequence: TGTGCCAGCGCCGAACAGGGGGTCACGTCTGGAAACACCATATATTTT. It yields the protein CASAEQGVTSGNTIYF.

The chain carries TRBV27 and TRBJ2-2, with D possibly TRBD2 on 6 matching bases. CDR3 size: 16 residues. Trimming took 5 bases from V and 3 from J, leaving 16 bases between them. CDR1 is MNHEY and CDR2 is SMNVEV in the germline V gene (reference sequence). CDR3 protein: CASSPRGWEDTGELFF. In DNA form, the CDR3 reads TGTGCCAGCAGTCCCCGAGGATGGGAGGACACCGGGGAGCTGTTTTTT.

The rearrangement uses TRBV6-5 and TRBJ2-4, with D perhaps TRBD1 (5 bases). CDR1 is MNHEY, CDR2 SVGAGI, per germline. V lost 0 bases, J lost 7 bases, and 16 bases lay in between. The CDR3 is 16 amino acids. The CDR3 DNA sequence: TGTGCCAGCAGTTACTCGATAGGGCAGGGTGGGAACATTCAGTACTTC. It translates to CASSYSIGQGGNIQYF.

The chain carries TRBV4-1 and TRBJ1-4; D not certain. In germline, CDR1 is MGHRA, CDR2 YSYEKL. V lost 1 base, J lost 5 bases, and 5 bases lay in between. The CDR3 has 13 amino acids. The CDR3 reads CASSQGPNEKLFF. DNA of the CDR3: TGCGCCAGCAGCCAAGGGCCCAATGAAAAACTGTTTTTT.

The chain uses TRBV21-1 and TRBJ2-7; no DNA check was done on the table's D call, TRBD2. TRBV21-1 is assigned pseudogene status. This CDR3 has 15 amino acids. CDR3 region: CASSEVWDLIYEQYF. As DNA, the CDR3 is TGTGCCAGCAGCGAAGTCTGGGACTTGATCTACGAGCAGTACTTC.

The V call is TRBV30, the J call TRBJ2-7; D remains ambiguous. This CDR3 has 12 amino acids. Per the germline V gene, CDR1 is GTSNPN and CDR2 is SVGIG (reference sequence). The V end was cut by 0 bases, the J end by 7 bases, with 10 bases between. The chain's CDR3 is CAWSVTPREQYF. CDR3 DNA sequence: TGTGCCTGGAGTGTTACCCCTAGAGAGCAGTACTTC.

J is TRBJ2-2 and V is TRBV7-3, with 9 bases lining up with TRBD1. V dropped 5 bases and J dropped 5; count of bases not matched to a gene: 6. This CDR3 has 15 amino acids. From germline, CDR1 is SGHTA and CDR2 FQGTGA. CDR3 coding DNA: TGTGCCAGCAGCCGGACAGGGGCACTGACCGGGGAGCTGTTTTTT. Its translation is CASSRTGALTGELFF.

The chain has TRBV2 and TRBJ1-2, with D tentatively TRBD1 (5 bases). V gave up 3 bases and J gave up 8 bases, with 19 bases separating them. The CDR3 sequence is 15 residues long. Germline CDR1 reads SNHLY; CDR2 reads FYNNEI. CDR3 loop: CASSDPRATAGGYTF. CDR3 bases: TGTGCCAGCAGTGACCCCCGGGCGACAGCGGGGGGCTACACCTTC.

The V call is TRBV2, the J call TRBJ1-6; D not certain. From germline, CDR1 is SNHLY and CDR2 FYNNEI. V lost 8 bases, J lost 0 bases, and 23 bases lay in between. CDR3 length equals 19 residues. CDR3 DNA sequence: TGTGCCAGCTGGTTCGAACGGCGAGGAGGGAGCTCCTATAATTCACCCCTCCACTTT. Protein: CASWFERRGGSSYNSPLHF. Drawing the rest from reference TRBV2 and TRBJ1-6, the complete variable domain is EPEVTQTPSHQVTQMGQEVILRCVPISNHLYFYWYRQILGQKVEFLVSFYNNEISEKSEIFDDQFSVERPDGSNFTLKIRSTKLEDSAMYFCASWFERRGGSSYNSPLHFGNGTRLTVT.

The chain links TRBV7-9 to TRBJ1-1; no clear D gene. This CDR3 comprises 14 residues. With 7 bases removed from V and 6 bases from J, the gap between germline ends came to 18 bases. Per the germline V gene, CDR1 is SEHNR and CDR2 is FQNEAQ (reference sequence). The CDR3 DNA sequence: TGTGCCAGCAACATACCATCTGAGGGAGCTGAAGCTTTCTTT. Translation: CASNIPSEGAEAFF.

This clone was seen a few times. This rearrangement joins TRBV5-1 to TRBJ2-1; tentative D call: TRBD1 (6 bases). Trimming took 4 bases from V and 4 from J, leaving 18 bases between them. CDR1 is SGHRS, CDR2 YFSETQ, per germline. This CDR3 spans 16 amino acids. The CDR3 DNA reads TGCGCCAGCAGCCCGACAAGGACAGTCCAATACAATGAGCAGTTCTTC. Translating it yields CASSPTRTVQYNEQFF. The whole variable domain, filled in from reference TRBV5-1 and TRBJ2-1, reads KAGVTQTPRYLIKTRGQQVTLSCSPISGHRSVSWYQQTPGQGLQFLFEYFSETQRNKGNFPGRFSGRQFSNSRSEMNVSTLELGDSALYLCASSPTRTVQYNEQFFGPGTRLTVL.

This clone occurred a few times. The chain recombines TRBV2 with TRBJ2-2; 7 nucleotides match TRBD2. The CDR3 is made up of 14 amino acids. Germline V gene lookup returns CDR1 SNHLY and CDR2 FYNNEI. The trim removed 7 bases at V and 5 bases at J, leaving 7 bases unmatched. The CDR3 region is CASTAGVGTGELFF. DNA of the CDR3: TGTGCCAGCACGGCGGGAGTGGGGACCGGGGAGCTGTTTTTT. Filled out from reference TRBV2 and TRBJ2-2, the complete variable domain reads EPEVTQTPSHQVTQMGQEVILRCVPISNHLYFYWYRQILGQKVEFLVSFYNNEISEKSEIFDDQFSVERPDGSNFTLKIRSTKLEDSAMYFCASTAGVGTGELFFGEGSRLTVL.